This TCR beta chain was sequenced during a study of molecular identifiers for immune sequencing clone quantification. Notes on this clonotype: One base away lies a much larger clone, so this may be a sequencing read error.

TCRdb re-derived calls from the PCR reads in MiXCR, one entry per CDR3 protein. The sample includes some 100,000 distinct CDR3 sequences, roughly a third of them seen just once. Sequenced material: naive CD8+ T cells from blood, with Jurkat cell RNA spiked in. Described subset: FACS-sorted CD8+CD4-CCR7+CD45RA+ naive T cells. The sequence came from a human donor in good health. Some libraries in this study had Jurkat cell RNA spiked in.

CDR3 nucleotide sequence: TGTACCAGCAGCTGGCCGCGCAATCAGCCCCAGCATTTT. Amino acid sequence: CTSSWPRNQPQHF. J is TRBJ1-5 and V is TRBV7-9; D is ambiguous. Germline CDR1 SEHNR, CDR2 FQNEAQ (reference sequence). The CDR3 length is 13 residues. The full variable domain, with the rest looked up from reference TRBV7-9 and TRBJ1-5, is DTGVSQNPRHKITKRGQNVTFRCDPISEHNRLYWYRQTLGQGPEFLTYFQNEAQLEKSRLLSDRFSAERPKGSFSTLEIQRTEQGDSAMYLCTSSWPRNQPQHFGDGTRLSIL.